This TCR beta chain was captured by sequencing in a study of T cell changes during pregnancy in multiple sclerosis. The germline gives CDR1 SGDLS, CDR2 YYNGEE. Unmatched junction bases numbered 12, after V lost 3 bases and J lost 7 bases. This CDR3 has 16 residues. The sample holds one count of this clone. TCRdb keeps only in-frame clones here, not all; method: immunoSEQ multiplex PCR. The sample yields about 120,000 clones, about 93% seen once. This sequence originates from a female donor with multiple sclerosis, enrolled in a pregnancy study. This specimen consisted of peripheral blood, obtained before pregnancy. The rearrangement links TRBV9 to TRBJ2-1; 8 bases align to TRBD2. CDR3 bases: TGTGCCAGCAGCGAGGTGGCGGGGGGCTACTCAAATGAGCAGTTCTTC. Protein product: CASSEVAGGYSNEQFF.